The subject of this entry is one TCR beta chain. Antigen unknown. This specimen belongs to a study of human T cells and chemical hapten exposure. Overall study results and limits: Counts of TCRs above 1 in 1000 frequency stayed unchanged with DPC sensitization.

The template was total RNA from unfractionated whole blood. It was the library that attached unique molecular identifiers to individual cDNA molecules. TCRdb reprocessed the reads with MiXCR, giving one entry per CDR3 protein. The repertoire holds around 120,000 distinct CDR3 sequences, with roughly 8.5% as singletons. Sequencing used whole blood. This receptor was taken from a human donor in good health. Some clones in this sample may be carry-over from other donors' samples.

The CDR3: CASSISTQETQYF. CDR3 DNA sequence: TGTGCCAGTAGTATATCGACTCAAGAGACCCAGTACTTC. The chain carries TRBV19 and TRBJ2-5; D is unclear. CDR1 is LNHDA, CDR2 SQIVND, per germline (reference sequence). V lost 2 bases, J lost 2 bases, and 6 bases lay in between. CDR3 length: 13 amino acids.